Here is one T cell receptor beta chain with its context. Only in-frame clones appear in the TCRdb table, and some are missing; sequencing was by immunoSEQ multiplex PCR. The table has 200,000 to 300,000 clones, nearly 85% seen once. This sample stems from a study of blood T cell repertoires in COVID-19. Study details: The analysed material was cDNA or gDNA that came from T cells, B-cell-depleted T cells, or PBMCs.

The CDR3 runs 16 residues. Germline CDR1 and CDR2: LGHDT and YNNKEL (reference sequence). The V and J ends lost 4 bases and 5 bases respectively, with 17 bases between them. Sequencing was performed on peripheral blood. The chain couples TRBV3-1 (or the pseudogene TRBV3-2) to TRBJ2-2, with D maybe TRBD2 (6 bases). The clonotype was recovered from a human donor in a cohort sampled during active COVID-19. The CDR3, as DNA: TGTGCCAGCAGCCGAGCCCTGGGAGGAGAGACCGGGGAGCTGTTTTTT. Its protein product is CASSRALGGETGELFF.